These 10 T cell receptor beta chains originate from one sample sequenced in a study of CD8 T cells in Susac syndrome. Roughly 0.45 to 1 ug RNA was reverse transcribed with random hexamers. TCRdb independently ran MiXCR on the immunoSEQ multiplex PCR reads; one entry per CDR3 protein. The sample has approximately 260,000 distinct CDR3 sequences, about 95% seen once. The sequencing sample was made of CD4+ T cells from PBMCs. All receptors derive from a human donor with Susac syndrome.

This sequence joins TRBV12-3 or TRBV12-4 and TRBJ1-2, with TRBD1 as a possible D gene (5 bases). The CDR3 sequence is 15 residues long. Trimming pared 6 bases from V and 2 bases from J, leaving 16 bases between. The CDR3, as DNA: TGTGCCAGCAGCCCGGCGAGGGGAATCAACTATGGCTACACCTTC. This gives the protein CASSPARGINYGYTF.

The rearrangement uses TRBV20-1 and TRBJ2-1, with a weak D call TRBD1 (6 bases). Germline CDR1 and CDR2: DFQATT and SNEGSKA (reference sequence). The V end was cut by 4 bases, the J end by 9 bases, with 13 bases between. This CDR3 comprises 12 residues. The CDR3: CSANRVFTEQFF. CDR3 nucleotide sequence: TGCAGTGCTAACAGGGTTTTCACTGAGCAGTTCTTC.

CDR3 sequence reads: CASPRLRRSYNEQFF. Here the CDR3 DNA reads TGTGCCAGCCCCCGGTTGCGCCGCTCCTACAATGAGCAGTTCTTC. The chain combines TRBV6-5 with TRBJ2-1; D call uncertain. The CDR3 has 15 amino acids. Per germline, CDR1 MNHEY and CDR2 SVGAGI. The V end was cut by 8 bases, the J end by 0 bases, with 14 bases between.

The chain couples TRBV10-3 to TRBJ2-7; 7 bases align to TRBD1. There are 14 residues in the CDR3. From germline, CDR1 is ENHRY and CDR2 SYGVKD. The trim removed 7 bases at V and 3 bases at J, leaving 9 bases unmatched. The CDR3 nucleotides read TGTGCCATCACAAGGGGGCCAACAGGCTACGAGCAGTACTTC. Protein product: CAITRGPTGYEQYF.

The chain employs TRBV6-4 and TRBJ1-1; D might be TRBD1 (5 bases). The germline CDR1 and CDR2 sequences are MRHNA and SNTAGT. The CDR3 spans 13 residues. V lost 6 bases and J lost 2, with 10 bases in between. The CDR3, as DNA: TGTGCCAGCAGGGAACAGGCAAACACTGAAGCTTTCTTT. This gives the protein CASREQANTEAFF.

The genes are TRBV9 and TRBJ2-6; TRBD2 is a possible D gene (5 bases). The CDR3 spans 14 residues. Germline assignment: CDR1 SGDLS and CDR2 YYNGEE. The V end was cut by 6 bases, the J end by 4 bases, with 11 bases between. In nucleotides, the CDR3 is TGTGCCAGCACCAATAGAGGGGGGGCCAACGTCCTGACTTTC. It translates to CASTNRGGANVLTF.

V and J are TRBV20-1 and TRBJ2-7, with TRBD2 matching 7 bases. In germline, CDR1 is DFQATT, CDR2 SNEGSKA (reference sequence). The CDR3 length is 12 residues. V dropped 3 bases and J dropped 9; count of bases not matched to a gene: 8. CDR3 region: CSASEGREWQYF. In nucleotides, the CDR3 is TGCAGTGCTAGTGAGGGGCGGGAGTGGCAGTACTTC.

This chain uses TRBV7-6 with TRBJ2-5; a possible D gene is TRBD2 (5 bases). The CDR3 extends over 13 amino acids. Per germline, CDR1 SGHVS and CDR2 FNYEAQ. The V gene lost 5 bases and the J gene lost 5 bases, with 12 bases spanning the gap. The CDR3 nucleotides read TGTGCCAGCAGCCCCCGGGGAGCGGAGACCCAGTACTTC. Translated: CASSPRGAETQYF. Combining the CDR3 with reference TRBV7-6 and TRBJ2-5 gives the whole variable domain GAGVSQSPRYKVTKRGQDVALRCDPISGHVSLYWYRQALGQGPEFLTYFNYEAQQDKSGLPNDRFSAERPEGSISTLTIQRTEQRDSAMYRCASSPRGAETQYFGPGTRLLVL.

The gene calls are TRBV7-6 and TRBJ2-7; no firm D call. CDR1 is SGHVS, CDR2 FNYEAQ, per germline. CDR3 length: 15 amino acids. The V gene lost 3 bases and the J gene lost 5 bases, with 17 bases spanning the gap. In nucleotides, the CDR3 is TGTGCCAGCAGCTTTAATAGGGCGAATAGGAACGAGCAGTACTTC. This gives the protein CASSFNRANRNEQYF.

This clonotype was picked up one time. This sequence joins TRBV2 and TRBJ2-1; D call uncertain. The length of the CDR3 is 14 residues. From germline, CDR1 is SNHLY and CDR2 FYNNEI. V was pared by 6 bases and J by 5 bases, with 14 bases between. The CDR3 sequence: CASRKTGLDNEQFF. As DNA, the CDR3 is TGTGCCAGCAGGAAGACTGGATTAGACAATGAGCAGTTCTTC.